The present T cell receptor beta chain was sequenced within a study of blood T cell repertoires in COVID-19. The ends were cut back, 6 bases at V and 6 bases at J, with 11 bases in the middle. The length of the CDR3 is 12 residues. The repertoire was sequenced with immunoSEQ multiplex PCR; TCRdb's copy has only in-frame clones and lacks some. Among more than 95,000 clones listed, about 90% were seen once. The rearrangement links TRBV12-3 or TRBV12-4 to TRBJ1-1; D may be TRBD1 (6 bases). The sample consisted of peripheral blood. The sequence was obtained from a man between 65 and 85 years old who had recovered from COVID-19. The CDR3 nucleotides read TGTGCCAGCAGCTCGACAGGCGCTGAAGCTTTCTTT. Protein product: CASSSTGAEAFF.